This entry features one TCR beta chain sequence. In the authors' methods: Estimation of nucleated cell counts relied on the amplification of reference gene primers. TCRdb's copy holds only in-frame clones and misses some; the assay was immunoSEQ multiplex PCR. The D gene and trimming were derived from the DNA, and the V and J assignments and clone size from that table. The data show approximately 140,000 clones, around 84% seen once. This record comes from a study of blood T cell repertoires in COVID-19. In the study overall: Sites in the United States, Italy and Spain provided acute and convalescent COVID-19 samples. T cells, B-cell-depleted T cells, or PBMCs supplied cDNA or gDNA.

Unmatched junction bases numbered 0, after V lost 1 base and J lost 0 bases. Germline V gene lookup returns CDR1 SGDLS and CDR2 YYNGEE. The CDR3 extends over 15 amino acids. The rearrangement uses TRBV9 and TRBJ2-1, with 8 bases aligning to TRBD1. What was sequenced was peripheral blood. This clonotype originated in a woman in her sixties or seventies with acute or convalescent COVID-19. The CDR3 DNA follows: TGTGCCAGCAGCGTACAGGGGGCCTCCTACAATGAGCAGTTCTTC. It yields the protein CASSVQGASYNEQFF.